A single sample gave rise to the 5 T cell receptor beta chains below, sequenced in a study of neoadjuvant nivolumab and ipilimumab in lung cancer. Produced via immunoSEQ multiplex PCR; TCRdb's table is partial and in-frame only. The sample lists 39,000 or so clones, 85% to 90% occurring once. The sample was peripheral blood, taken before neoadjuvant nivolumab, alone or with ipilimumab. The receptor source for this set is an adult with non-small cell lung cancer.

The chain carries TRBV7-2 and TRBJ2-1; D unresolved. The CDR3 is 14 residues long. V lost 3 bases to trimming and J lost 1 base, with 7 bases between them. CDR1 is SGHTA and CDR2 is FQGNSA in the germline V gene. The CDR3 region has the DNA TGTGCCAGCAGCTTCCCTAGTTCCTACAATGAGCAGTTCTTC. Translated, it gives CASSFPSSYNEQFF. Looking up the rest from reference TRBV7-2 and TRBJ2-1 gives the full variable domain: GAGVSQSPSNKVTEKGKDVELRCDPISGHTALYWYRQSLGQGLEFLIYFQGNSAPDKSGLPSDRFSAERTGGSVSTLTIQRTQQEDSAVYLCASSFPSSYNEQFFGPGTRLTVL.

The chain links TRBV25-1 to TRBJ1-5; 7 nucleotides agree with TRBD1. This CDR3 is 14 amino acids long. J lost 6 bases, V lost 3 bases, and 5 bases had no gene match. Germline V gene sequence: CDR1 MGHDK, CDR2 SYGVNS. The CDR3 nucleotides read TGTGCCAGCAGTGAGACAGGGTTGAGTCAGCCCCAGCATTTT. Protein sequence: CASSETGLSQPQHF.

V gene TRBV11-3 combines with J gene TRBJ2-7; tentatively, D is TRBD2 (6 bases). This CDR3 has 15 amino acids. V lost 2 bases to trimming and J lost 3 bases, with 14 bases between them. Per germline, CDR1 SGHNT and CDR2 YENEEA. The CDR3 reads CASSLMARGIYEQYF. In DNA form, the CDR3 reads TGTGCCAGCAGCTTAATGGCGCGCGGGATCTACGAGCAGTACTTC.

The chain uses TRBV2 and TRBJ1-4, with 8 bases matching TRBD1. V lost 6 bases to trimming and J lost 14 bases; unmatched junction nucleotides: 5. The CDR3 loop spans 11 amino acids. Germline CDR1 is SNHLY and CDR2 is FYNNEI. CDR3 DNA: TGTGCCAGCAGGGGGGACAGGCGTCTGTTTTTT. Protein product: CASRGDRRLFF.

This chain uses TRBV7-2 with TRBJ2-7; D not resolved. Trimming stripped 4 bases from V and 3 bases from J, with 7 bases between. The CDR3 has 12 residues. Germline V lookup: CDR1 SGHTA, CDR2 FQGNSA. The CDR3 sequence: CASSYLHYEQYF. For the CDR3, the DNA is TGTGCCAGCAGCTACCTCCACTACGAGCAGTACTTC.